The present T cell receptor beta chain was sequenced within a study of PD-1 blockade in classical Hodgkin lymphoma. Study-wide findings and caveats: Reported findings placed baseline TCR diversity lower in newly diagnosed patients (compared with healthy donors). The diversity seen at baseline in complete responders resembled that of newly diagnosed patients. Researchers reported that CD4+ TCR diversity, though not CD8+, rose significantly by C4D1. Exclusion removed patients who began nivolumab under 1 year after ASCT.

Each patient's relapse followed autologous stem cell transplantation, and brentuximab vedotin exposure varied. On this clone: Its specificity is unknown.

Data came from immunoSEQ multiplex PCR; TCRdb stores just in-frame clones and leaves some out. The data show some 64,000 clones, with about 91% seen just once and about 12% held by the top ten. With V trimmed by 7 bases and J by 0 bases, 2 bases remained unmatched. This CDR3 has 13 amino acids. Germline V gives CDR1 GTSNPN, CDR2 SVGIG (reference sequence). This TCR was sampled from a human donor with classical Hodgkin lymphoma. The specimen was peripheral blood mononuclear cells (PBMCs), collected at baseline. The J gene is TRBJ2-3, the V gene TRBV30; 9 bases map to TRBD2. The CDR3 DNA reads as TGTGCCTCGACTAGCGGTAGCACAGATACGCAGTATTTT. Encoded protein: CASTSGSTDTQYF.